Listed here is a single TCR beta chain. Germline and junction disagree at one end, which may indicate a read error. The CDR3 has 11 amino acids. Germline CDR1 reads GTSNPN; CDR2 reads SVGIG (reference sequence). These data belong to a study of T cells in localized non-small cell lung cancer. Data came from immunoSEQ multiplex PCR; TCRdb stores just in-frame clones and leaves some out. This sample yields about 53,000 clones, of which roughly 88% are seen a single time; 15% to 20% belongs to the top ten. The sequence derives from a man between 40 and 70 years old with stage III lung adenocarcinoma. The sequencing used peripheral blood mononuclear cells, collected before any cancer treatment. This chain joins TRBV30 and TRBJ2-7, with TRBD2 matching 9 bases. The CDR3 DNA is TGTGCCTGGGGAGTAGCGGGAGCAGGGTCCTTC. Amino acid sequence: CAWGVAGAGSF.